This T cell receptor (beta chain) was sequenced in a study of T-cell memory formation after mild COVID-19. Points from the study as a whole: What remained unconfirmed was the SARS-CoV-2 specificity of second-wave clones peaking on day 37.

On this clonotype itself: Its antigen remains unknown.

J lost 4 bases, V lost 4 bases, and 6 bases had no gene match. The CDR3 is 15 amino acids. In germline, CDR1 is SGHAT, CDR2 FQNNGV. TCRdb recomputed calls from the 5' RACE reads with MiXCR, one row per CDR3 protein. Of some 130,000 distinct CDR3 sequences listed, roughly 24% were seen once; the top ten hold roughly 25%. Sequencing used PBMCs or a T cell subset sorted from them (not recorded which). The sequence derives from an adult woman who had mild COVID-19 (a few samples of this study predate the infection). Cell type and time point are not known. The chain uses TRBV11-2 and TRBJ1-2, with 10 bases aligning to TRBD1. CDR3 coding DNA: TGTGCCAGCAGCTCGCGGACAGGGGGACTCTATGGCTACACCTTC. This codes for CASSSRTGGLYGYTF. The full variable domain, rest sourced from reference TRBV11-2 and TRBJ1-2, is EAGVAQSPRYKIIEKRQSVAFWCNPISGHATLYWYQQILGQGPKLLIQFQNNGVVDDSQLPKDRFSAERLKGVDSTLKIQPAKLEDSAVYLCASSSRTGGLYGYTFGSGTRLTVV.